These 20 T cell receptor beta chains were sequenced from one sample in a study of T cell responses to AZD1222 COVID-19 vaccine. Method: immunoSEQ multiplex PCR; TCRdb's copy keeps in-frame clones and lacks some. The sample includes around 200,000 clones, 90% to 95% of them seen just once. The specimen comprised peripheral blood, sampled 28 days after the second AZD1222 dose. Source of these receptors: an adult who received the AZD1222 COVID-19 vaccine.

V usage is TRBV27 and J usage is TRBJ2-1; 9 nucleotides agree with TRBD1. The junction had 5 bases not matched to a gene; V was cut back by 6 bases and J by 2 bases. The CDR3 length is 15 residues. Germline CDR1 reads MNHEY; CDR2 reads SMNVEV (reference sequence). CDR3 bases: TGTGCCAGCAGGGTCGACAGGGGGGCCTACAATGAGCAGTTCTTC. Its translation is CASRVDRGAYNEQFF.

In its sample, this clone was seen once. The J gene is TRBJ1-2, the V gene TRBV11-2, with D hard to call. The germline CDR1 and CDR2 sequences are SGHAT and FQNNGV. The V gene lost 1 base and the J gene lost 8 bases, with 11 bases spanning the gap. The CDR3 covers 13 residues. CDR3 sequence reads: CASSLGGFGGYTF. CDR3 sequence (DNA): TGTGCCAGCAGCTTAGGAGGGTTTGGGGGCTACACCTTC.

CDR3 in amino acids: CASSINRGGETQYF. The CDR3 bases are TGTGCCAGTAGTATTAACAGGGGTGGGGAGACCCAGTACTTC. This chain connects TRBV19 to TRBJ2-5; 7 nucleotides agree with TRBD1. The CDR3 loop spans 14 amino acids. Germline V CDR1 and CDR2: LNHDA, SQIVND (reference sequence). J lost 5 bases, V lost 3 bases, and 6 bases had no gene match.

V is TRBV2 and J is TRBJ1-5, with 7 bases matching TRBD1. V dropped 8 bases and J dropped 0; count of bases not matched to a gene: 13. The CDR3 spans 17 residues. CDR1 SNHLY and CDR2 FYNNEI come from the germline V gene. The CDR3 nucleotides are TGTGCCAGCCACTATGGACAGGTGATCTTTAGCAATCAGCCCCAGCATTTT. It yields the protein CASHYGQVIFSNQPQHF. Full variable domain (remainder filled in from reference TRBV2 and TRBJ1-5): EPEVTQTPSHQVTQMGQEVILRCVPISNHLYFYWYRQILGQKVEFLVSFYNNEISEKSEIFDDQFSVERPDGSNFTLKIRSTKLEDSAMYFCASHYGQVIFSNQPQHFGDGTRLSIL.

The V and J genes are TRBV28 and TRBJ1-5; D not resolved. This CDR3 has 13 residues. V lost 1 base, J lost 3 bases, and 4 bases lay in between. In germline, CDR1 is MDHEN, CDR2 SYDVKM. The CDR3 loop reads CASSLFVNQPQHF. The DNA of the CDR3 is TGTGCCAGCAGTTTATTCGTCAATCAGCCCCAGCATTTT.

This sequence joins TRBV7-6 and TRBJ2-1, with D uncertain. Germline loops: CDR1 SGHVS, CDR2 FNYEAQ. The CDR3 has 13 amino acids. V shed 1 base and J shed 9 bases, with 10 bases lying between them. CDR3 sequence reads: CASSLVGEREQFF. DNA of the CDR3: TGTGCCAGCAGCTTAGTAGGAGAACGTGAGCAGTTCTTC.

The gene calls are TRBV7-2 and TRBJ1-6; a weak D match, TRBD1 (6 bases). This CDR3 has 14 amino acids. Per germline, CDR1 SGHTA and CDR2 FQGNSA. Trimming cost V 2 bases and J 9 bases, with 11 bases left between them. CDR3 sequence (DNA): TGTGCCAGCAGCTTAACAGGGAGTGGTTCACCCCTCCACTTT. Translation gives CASSLTGSGSPLHF.

The rearrangement joins TRBV7-9 to TRBJ1-5; no reliable D call. V was shortened by 1 base and J by 5 bases, with 9 bases between the two germline ends. Germline V gene data show CDR1 as SEHNR and CDR2 as FQNEAQ (reference sequence). This CDR3 region has 14 residues. CDR3 amino acids: CASSLGNNDQPQHF. The CDR3 DNA is TGTGCCAGCAGCTTAGGGAACAACGATCAGCCCCAGCATTTT.

The CDR3 is CASRPPYGGQGKNIQYF. Here the CDR3 DNA reads TGTGCCAGCAGACCACCCTACGGGGGACAGGGAAAAAACATTCAGTACTTC. The rearrangement uses TRBV28 and TRBJ2-4; 9 nucleotides align to TRBD1. The V gene end was trimmed by 6 bases and the J gene end by 4 bases; junction bases not matched to a gene: 13. The CDR3 totals 17 residues. Germline lookup yields CDR1 MDHEN and CDR2 SYDVKM.

The chain recombines TRBV7-9 with TRBJ2-3, with 8 nucleotides matching TRBD2. The V and J ends lost 8 bases and 5 bases, in that order; junction bases with no gene match: 9. Germline V lookup: CDR1 SEHNR, CDR2 FQNEAQ (reference sequence). The length of the CDR3 is 14 residues. The CDR3 loop is CASGPGGLVDTQYF. The CDR3 DNA sequence: TGTGCCAGCGGGCCGGGAGGGCTGGTAGATACGCAGTATTTT.

A single count supports this clone. V and J are TRBV6-2 or TRBV6-3 and TRBJ1-1, with D perhaps matching TRBD1 (6 bases). The CDR3 length is 15 residues. V was pared by 2 bases and J by 4 bases, with 14 bases between. CDR1 is MNHEY and CDR2 is SVGEGT in the germline V gene. CDR3 bases: TGTGCCAGCAGTTACCCAAACAGGGCCGGCACTGAAGCTTTCTTT. This translates into CASSYPNRAGTEAFF.

In nucleotides, the CDR3 is TGTGCCAGCAGCCAAGGTTTGAACACTGAAGCTTTCTTT. It encodes CASSQGLNTEAFF. The rearrangement joins TRBV16 to TRBJ1-1; D unclear. Trimming cost V 2 bases and J 0 bases, with 4 bases left between them. Germline CDR1 and CDR2: KGHSY and FQNENV. The CDR3 is made up of 13 amino acids.

The CDR3 bases are TGTGCCAGCAGCTTATTTTCAGGGAACACTGAAGCTTTCTTT. This sequence encodes CASSLFSGNTEAFF. J is TRBJ1-1 and V is TRBV11-2; D remains ambiguous. From germline, CDR1 is SGHAT and CDR2 FQNNGV. The CDR3 runs to 14 residues. V was cut by 2 bases and J by 1 base, with 8 bases left in between. Full variable domain (missing parts from reference TRBV11-2 and TRBJ1-1): EAGVAQSPRYKIIEKRQSVAFWCNPISGHATLYWYQQILGQGPKLLIQFQNNGVVDDSQLPKDRFSAERLKGVDSTLKIQPAKLEDSAVYLCASSLFSGNTEAFFGQGTRLTVV.

This sequence joins TRBV24-1 and TRBJ1-2; no firm D call. Germline lookup yields CDR1 KGHDR and CDR2 SFDVKD. The CDR3 has 12 amino acids. V was shortened by 9 bases and J by 4 bases, with 11 bases between the two germline ends. This chain's CDR3 is CATFATGYGYTF. The CDR3 region has the DNA TGTGCCACCTTCGCTACGGGCTATGGCTACACCTTC.

The V call is TRBV28, the J call TRBJ1-5, with TRBD1 matching 10 bases. In germline, CDR1 is MDHEN, CDR2 SYDVKM. This CDR3 is 14 amino acids long. V shed 11 bases and J 5 bases; nucleotides not matched to a gene: 9. Here the CDR3 DNA reads TGTGCCGCTCGTGGGACAGGGGCCTATCAGCCCCAGCATTTT. Protein sequence: CAARGTGAYQPQHF.

The V and J genes are TRBV10-2 and TRBJ2-7; D is unclear. Per germline, CDR1 WSHSY and CDR2 SAAADI. Trimming shortened V by 7 bases and J by 2 bases, and 15 bases separated the two germline ends. This CDR3 spans 14 amino acids. DNA for the CDR3: TGCGCCAGCATCTCGCAAGACCCACCCTACGAGCAGTACTTC. Its translation: CASISQDPPYEQYF.

The CDR3 DNA is TGTGCCAGTAGTCTCGGGCGGCCGGGATTTTATGCGGGAGGACTAACAGATACGCAGTATTTT. Residues: CASSLGRPGFYAGGLTDTQYF. The J gene is TRBJ2-3, the V gene TRBV19; the match to TRBD2 covers 8 bases. The CDR3 consists of 21 residues. The V gene end was trimmed by 5 bases and the J gene end by 3 bases; junction bases not matched to a gene: 25. Germline V CDR1 and CDR2: LNHDA, SQIVND (reference sequence).

The chain carries TRBV5-5 and TRBJ1-1; D unresolved. Looked up from germline, CDR1 is SGHKS and CDR2 is YYEKEE (reference sequence). The V end lost 0 bases, the J end lost 3 bases, and 3 bases lay between the germline ends. This CDR3 is 12 amino acids long. CDR3 sequence: CASSLGDTEAFF. The CDR3 coding sequence is TGTGCCAGCAGCTTGGGGGACACTGAAGCTTTCTTT.

V gene TRBV5-1 combines with J gene TRBJ2-3, with D perhaps matching TRBD1 (5 bases). CDR3 length: 14 residues. Per germline, CDR1 SGHRS and CDR2 YFSETQ. Trimming shortened V by 1 base and J by 4 bases, and 10 bases separated the two germline ends. The CDR3 reads CASSLQGLADTQYF. In DNA form, the CDR3 reads TGCGCCAGCAGCTTGCAGGGTTTGGCAGATACGCAGTATTTT.

The chain joins TRBV20-1 to TRBJ1-3, with D possibly TRBD1 on 5 matching bases. Germline loops: CDR1 DFQATT, CDR2 SNEGSKA (reference sequence). The V and J ends lost 3 bases and 7 bases respectively, with 19 bases between them. The CDR3 sequence is 15 residues long. The CDR3, as DNA: TGCAGTGCTAGTCCCCAGGGTGTCTTGGGGAACACCATATATTTT. This translates into CSASPQGVLGNTIYF.